This T cell receptor (beta chain) was profiled in a study of breast tumors, draining lymph nodes, adjacent tissues. This clonotype appeared a single time. Its antigen is still unknown. The lymph nodes were axillary draining lymph nodes from breast cancer patients. MiXCR was run by TCRdb on the multiplex PCR reads, yielding one entry per CDR3 protein. The sample has about 200,000 distinct CDR3 sequences; approximately 33% are singletons. Germline V CDR1 and CDR2: SNHLY, FYNNEI. This CDR3 has 15 residues. J lost 5 bases, V lost 5 bases, and 10 bases had no gene match. General study findings and limits: Compared with basal-like, luminal-like tumors shared significantly more repertoire with nontumor tissue. Tumor repertoires ranked between lymph nodes and nontumor tissue in diversity, with V and J gene preferences. The lymph node origin of tumor T cells was framed as consistent with a hypothesis, not demonstrated.

The receptor was isolated from a female donor with breast cancer. Some clones in this sample may be carry-over from other donors' samples. V is TRBV2 and J is TRBJ1-2, with 8 bases aligning to TRBD1. The sequencing sample was made of axillary lymph node tissue. The CDR3 DNA reads as TGTGCCAGCAGTTCGGGGACAGGAGGCGTGTATGGCTACACCTTC. Translation gives CASSSGTGGVYGYTF. The full variable domain, with the rest looked up from reference TRBV2 and TRBJ1-2, is EPEVTQTPSHQVTQMGQEVILRCVPISNHLYFYWYRQILGQKVEFLVSFYNNEISEKSEIFDDQFSVERPDGSNFTLKIRSTKLEDSAMYFCASSSGTGGVYGYTFGSGTRLTVV.